This T cell receptor beta chain was documented in a study of blood T cell repertoires in COVID-19. Study context: Sites across the United States, Italy and Spain contributed samples from acute and convalescent COVID-19.

In the original analysis: By means of reference gene primer amplification, nucleated cell counts were estimated. Some clones are missing from TCRdb's copy, which holds only in-frame ones; the method was immunoSEQ multiplex PCR. V and J calls and clone size are copied from that table; D and trimming were computed from the DNA. Of about 190,000 clones detected, around 83% appear once; the ten largest clones hold roughly 2.9%. The sample was peripheral blood. The sequence derives from a young woman with active or convalescent COVID-19.

In DNA, the CDR3 is TGTGCCAGCAGCCAAGATCACGGCAGGGGCTACACCTTC. This codes for CASSQDHGRGYTF. This chain uses TRBV3-1 (or the pseudogene TRBV3-2) with TRBJ1-2, with no clear D. CDR3 length equals 13 residues. Germline V gene data show CDR1 as LGHDT and CDR2 as YNNKEL (reference sequence). Trimming took 0 bases from V and 8 from J, leaving 10 bases between them.